Presented here are 21 T cell receptor beta chains from one specimen sequenced in a study of T-cell memory formation after mild COVID-19. TCRdb passed the 5' RACE reads through MiXCR, listing each CDR3 protein once. The sample shows under 550,000 distinct CDR3 sequences, about 20% of them seen only once. The sequenced sample was PBMCs or a T cell subset sorted from them (not recorded which). The receptors shown here come from an adult woman who had mild COVID-19 (a few samples of this study predate the infection). Cell type and time point are not known.

This clonotype was seen only a few times. The chain carries TRBV3-1 and TRBJ1-5, with D unresolved. The CDR3 is 13 residues long. The germline V gene encodes CDR1 LGHDT and CDR2 YNNKEL (reference sequence). Trimming removed 6 bases at V and 10 bases at J, with 16 bases between. The CDR3 loop reads CASSPQSGRPQHF. The CDR3 nucleotides read TGTGCCAGCAGTCCGCAGTCGGGCCGACCCCAGCATTTT.

This clonotype was picked up a small number of times. This chain connects TRBV12-3 or TRBV12-4 to TRBJ1-2; perhaps TRBD1 as D (5 bases). The CDR3 has 14 residues. The V gene lost 2 bases and the J gene lost 8 bases, with 15 bases spanning the gap. The CDR3 region is CASSLSYGGDGYTF. The CDR3 DNA sequence: TGTGCCAGCAGTTTATCTTACGGGGGGGACGGCTACACCTTC.

The V call is TRBV9, the J call TRBJ2-7; 10 nucleotides agree with TRBD1. Trimming cost V 2 bases and J 6 bases; bases outside gene matches: 5. The germline CDR1 and CDR2 sequences are SGDLS and YYNGEE. The CDR3 loop spans 14 amino acids. The CDR3 nucleotides read TGTGCCAGCAGCGTCGGACAGGGGGTGGGCGAGCAGTACTTC. This gives the protein CASSVGQGVGEQYF. Variable domain in full (rest from reference TRBV9 and TRBJ2-7): DSGVTQTPKHLITATGQRVTLRCSPRSGDLSVYWYQQSLDQGLQFLIQYYNGEERAKGNILERFSAQQFPDLHSELNLSSLELGDSALYFCASSVGQGVGEQYFGPGTRLTVT.

V usage is TRBV5-4 and J usage is TRBJ1-1; no clear D. This CDR3 is 14 amino acids long. Germline CDR1 and CDR2: SGHNT and YYREEE (reference sequence). V was cut by 3 bases and J by 3 bases, with 12 bases left in between. The CDR3 reads CASSSILGDTEAFF. The CDR3 DNA reads TGTGCCAGCAGCTCGATACTCGGTGACACTGAAGCTTTCTTT.

This sequence joins TRBV18 and TRBJ2-7; 12 bases are a match to TRBD2. The V gene's germline CDR1 is KGHSH and CDR2 LQKENI. V gave up 0 bases and J gave up 8 bases; unmatched junction bases: 5. The CDR3 covers 15 residues. The CDR3 here is CASSPPTSGSTKQYF. The CDR3 nucleotides are TGTGCCAGCTCACCACCGACTAGCGGGAGCACTAAGCAGTACTTC.

V is TRBV7-3 and J is TRBJ2-7; 10 bases agree with TRBD1. Germline V gene data show CDR1 as SGHTA and CDR2 as FQGTGA. J was trimmed by 3 bases and V by 8 bases; bases with no gene match: 4. The CDR3 is 13 residues long. This CDR3 is CASARDRGYEQYF. The CDR3 coding sequence is TGTGCCAGCGCACGGGACAGGGGCTACGAGCAGTACTTC.

V and J are TRBV30 and TRBJ1-3, with TRBD1 matching over 7 bases. Germline V gene sequence: CDR1 GTSNPN, CDR2 SVGIG (reference sequence). This CDR3 has 13 residues. Losses at the gene ends were 4 bases for V and 2 bases for J; bases not matched to a gene: 2. DNA for the CDR3: TGTGCCTGGACCCAGGGGGCTGGAAACACCATATATTTT. Protein: CAWTQGAGNTIYF.

This clonotype has a count of ten or more. The V call is TRBV7-9, the J call TRBJ2-7, with 9 bases aligning to TRBD1. Trimming took 5 bases from V and 5 from J; bases not matched to a gene: 7. The germline V gene has CDR1 SEHNR and CDR2 FQNEAQ (reference sequence). This CDR3 has 14 amino acids. CDR3 loop: CASSHRDRVDEQYF. The CDR3 DNA is TGTGCCAGCAGCCACCGGGACAGGGTCGACGAGCAGTACTTC.

Only a few counts were recorded for this clonotype. The chain has TRBV4-1 and TRBJ2-7; no definite D call. Trimming cost V 1 base and J 0 bases, with 13 bases left between them. The CDR3 is 16 residues long. CDR1 and CDR2 from the germline V gene are MGHRA and YSYEKL. The CDR3 nucleotides read TGCGCCAGCAGCCAAGTACCTGTCAGGAACTCCTACGAGCAGTACTTC. Its protein is CASSQVPVRNSYEQYF.

This clonotype was picked up a small number of times. The chain couples TRBV7-2 to TRBJ2-1; D possibly corresponds to TRBD2 (5 bases). The CDR3 length is 13 residues. The germline V gene encodes CDR1 SGHTA and CDR2 FQGNSA. V lost 0 bases and J 14 bases, leaving 14 bases between the germline ends. The CDR3 DNA is TGTGCCAGCAGCTTAGCGGGAGAAAGAAACAAGTTCTTC. This encodes CASSLAGERNKFF. Full variable domain (missing parts from reference TRBV7-2 and TRBJ2-1): GAGVSQSPSNKVTEKGKDVELRCDPISGHTALYWYRQSLGQGLEFLIYFQGNSAPDKSGLPSDRFSAERTGGSVSTLTIQRTQQEDSAVYLCASSLAGERNKFFGPGTRLTVL.

The rearrangement uses TRBV7-3 and TRBJ2-3; 8 nucleotides agree with TRBD2. V shed 4 bases and J 1 base; nucleotides not matched to a gene: 7. Germline values: CDR1 SGHTA, CDR2 FQGTGA. The CDR3 has 16 amino acids. Here the CDR3 reads CASSSRGGRGTDTQYF. Here the CDR3 DNA reads TGTGCCAGCAGCTCCCGGGGGGGTAGGGGCACAGATACGCAGTATTTT.

This clonotype was detected a few times. The genes are TRBV11-2 and TRBJ2-1; no definite D call. Trimming left V 2 bases short and J 9 bases short, with 5 bases between. There are 11 residues in the CDR3. Germline-derived CDR1 and CDR2 are SGHAT and FQNNGV. The CDR3 DNA reads TGTGCCAGCAGCTTAAACGGTGAGCAGTTCTTC. Protein: CASSLNGEQFF.

The chain couples TRBV19 to TRBJ1-1, with D unclear. V dropped 1 base and J dropped 0 bases, with 6 bases sitting between them. Germline V CDR1 and CDR2: LNHDA, SQIVND (reference sequence). The CDR3 contains 14 residues. CDR3 coding DNA: TGTGCCAGTAGTATAGGCGGGCTGAACACTGAAGCTTTCTTT. The encoded protein is CASSIGGLNTEAFF.

The sample holds a few counts of this clonotype. The J gene is TRBJ1-5, the V gene TRBV15, with TRBD1 identical over 9 bases. The V segment lost 0 bases and the J segment 4 bases; nucleotides outside the gene matches: 7. This CDR3 comprises 17 residues. Germline V CDR1 and CDR2: LNHNV, YYDKDF (reference sequence). CDR3 DNA: TGTGCCACCAGCAGAGAACAGGGGGCGAGGAGAAATCAGCCCCAGCATTTT. Amino acids: CATSREQGARRNQPQHF.

The chain has TRBV3-1 and TRBJ1-1, with a possible D match to TRBD1 (5 bases). With 4 bases removed from V and 10 bases from J, the gap between germline ends came to 13 bases. This CDR3 spans 12 amino acids. Germline V gives CDR1 LGHDT, CDR2 YNNKEL (reference sequence). DNA for the CDR3: TGTGCCAGCAGCCCCGCTGACAGCGGAGCTTTCTTT. It yields the protein CASSPADSGAFF.

The J gene is TRBJ1-6, the V gene TRBV18; possibly TRBD1 for D (5 bases). The CDR3 has 12 residues. V gave up 8 bases and J gave up 7 bases, with 9 bases separating them. CDR1 and CDR2 from the germline V gene are KGHSH and LQKENI. The CDR3 spells CASARQNSPLHF. CDR3 DNA: TGTGCCAGCGCACGACAGAATTCACCCCTCCACTTT.

For this clonotype: Relative to the germline gene, one junction end is altered; a read error may explain this. The rearrangement uses TRBV11-2 and TRBJ2-7, with 10 bases identical to TRBD2. The V gene's germline CDR1 is SGHAT and CDR2 FQNNGV. This CDR3 comprises 15 residues. In DNA, the CDR3 is TGTGCCAGCAGCCTAGAGTCTAGCGGGAGTGCCGAGCAGTACTTC. Translated, it gives CASSLESSGSAEQYF. Looking up the rest from reference TRBV11-2 and TRBJ2-7 gives the full variable domain: EAGVAQSPRYKIIEKRQSVAFWCNPISGHATLYWYQQILGQGPKLLIQFQNNGVVDDSQLPKDRFSAERLKGVDSTLKIQPAKLEDSAVYLCASSLESSGSAEQYFGPGTRLTVT.

In its sample, this clonotype was seen a few times. CDR3 sequence: CASSLDPIGQGRTNEKLFF. The CDR3 bases are TGCGCCAGCAGCTTGGACCCGATAGGACAGGGGCGGACTAATGAAAAACTGTTTTTT. The chain recombines TRBV5-1 with TRBJ1-4; 9 bases are a match to TRBD1. Per germline, CDR1 SGHRS and CDR2 YFSETQ. This CDR3 has 19 amino acids. The ends lost 0 bases at V and 2 bases at J; junction bases unmatched: 11. The variable domain in full, with the rest retrieved from reference TRBV5-1 and TRBJ1-4, is KAGVTQTPRYLIKTRGQQVTLSCSPISGHRSVSWYQQTPGQGLQFLFEYFSETQRNKGNFPGRFSGRQFSNSRSEMNVSTLELGDSALYLCASSLDPIGQGRTNEKLFFGSGTQLSVL.

This clonotype was counted ten times or more. This chain links TRBV7-3 with TRBJ2-7, with 9 bases that match TRBD2. This CDR3 is built from 15 residues. V was clipped by 1 base and J by 2 bases; unmatched bases: 3. Germline CDR1 reads SGHTA; CDR2 reads FQGTGA. CDR3 sequence: CASSLRRGGPYEQYF. CDR3 nucleotides: TGTGCCAGCAGCTTAAGGCGGGGGGGACCCTACGAGCAGTACTTC.

The V gene is TRBV21-1, the J gene TRBJ2-7. TRBV21-1 is a pseudogene locus. The CDR3 runs 10 residues. Here the CDR3 reads CASNRYEQYF. The CDR3 DNA reads TGTGCCAGCAATCGTTACGAGCAGTACTTC.

This clonotype turned up a few times. This chain connects TRBV7-9 to TRBJ1-1, with D possibly being TRBD1 (6 bases). The V and J ends lost 6 bases and 7 bases respectively, with 21 bases between them. This CDR3 has 15 residues. CDR1 and CDR2 (germline): SEHNR, FQNEAQ (reference sequence). CDR3 nucleotides: TGTGCCAGCAGTCCCTCCGGGACAACTAGCTTTGAAGCTTTCTTT. It specifies CASSPSGTTSFEAFF.